What follows describes a single TCR beta chain. Its antigen remains unknown. Template switching supplied a universal primer site; unique molecular identifiers were carried on the cDNA. MiXCR, run by TCRdb on the 5' RACE reads, gives a single entry per CDR3 protein. The sample consists of a few hundred thousand distinct CDR3 sequences, 13% to 15% of them appearing once. No donor was unhealthy or non-Caucasian. The data were taken from a study of identical twins. CDR1 is LGHDT, CDR2 YNNKEL, per germline (reference sequence). The length of the CDR3 is 12 residues. V gave up 2 bases and J gave up 5 bases, with 4 bases separating them. Overall study results and limits: Out-of-frame alpha sequences that twins shared showed excess low generation probability. Out-of-frame beta sequences exhibited a weaker degree of excess twin sharing.

The data also belong to a second study, concerning yellow fever vaccine responses in identical twins.

The clonotype was recovered from a woman aged 18-29 years in good health. Sequenced input: CD4+ T cells sorted from blood. The chain carries TRBV3-1 and TRBJ2-1; D unresolved. The CDR3 protein is CASSQLDNEQFF. As DNA, the CDR3 is TGTGCCAGCAGCCAACTGGACAATGAGCAGTTCTTC.